A selection of T cell receptor beta chains follows, all from one sample in a study of shared clonotypes between healthy human individuals. The repertoire was sequenced with immunoSEQ multiplex PCR; TCRdb's copy has only in-frame clones and lacks some. The data hold 1,400,000 or so clones, with 97% to 99% observed a single time. Sequencing was performed on naive CD4+ T cells sorted from blood. The receptor set was obtained from a man younger than 45 in good health. Each CDR3 is given with its conserved first and last residue. The order of the fields is CDR3 DNA, CDR3 protein, J gene, clone size, D gene, V gene. The D gene is left open where the match is weak. The size entry is marked missing in some rows and otherwise reads once, few, many or a size class.

DNA: TGTGCCAGCAGTTCTAGGGGATACGCTAATGAAAAACTGTTTTTT
CDR3: CASSSRGYANEKLFF
J: TRBJ1-4
size: -
D: -
V: TRBV6-6

DNA: TGTGCCAGCAGTAAAGGACTAGCACCAGATACGCAGTATTTT
CDR3: CASSKGLAPDTQYF
J: TRBJ2-3
size: -
D: TRBD2
V: TRBV28

DNA: TGTGCCAGCACCCAAACGGGACAGGGGGTGTACGAGCAGTACTTC
CDR3: CASTQTGQGVYEQYF
J: TRBJ2-7
size: -
D: TRBD1
V: TRBV7-8

DNA: TGTGCCAGCAGGGGGGATGACAATGAGCAGTTCTTC
CDR3: CASRGDDNEQFF
J: TRBJ2-1
size: -
D: -
V: TRBV9

DNA: TGTGCCACCAGCAGAGGGGGATTAACGGTAAATGAAAAACTGTTTTTT
CDR3: CATSRGGLTVNEKLFF
J: TRBJ1-4
size: -
D: -
V: TRBV15

DNA: TGTGCTAGTGGCCGGGGACTAGCGGGAGCCACAGATACGCAGTATTTT
CDR3: CASGRGLAGATDTQYF
J: TRBJ2-3
size: -
D: TRBD2
V: TRBV12-5

DNA: TGCGCCAGCAGTCATACACAAAGCGCATCCTACGAGCAGTACTTC
CDR3: CASSHTQSASYEQYF
J: TRBJ2-7
size: -
D: -
V: TRBV5-1

DNA: TGTGCCAGCAGCAAACTTCGGGGCGAGCAGTACTTC
CDR3: CASSKLRGEQYF
J: TRBJ2-7
size: once
D: -
V: TRBV27

DNA: TGCGCCAGCAGCCAAGCGGGGGCAGGGTTGAACGAGCAGTACTTC
CDR3: CASSQAGAGLNEQYF
J: TRBJ2-7
size: -
D: -
V: TRBV4-3

DNA: TGTGCCAGCAGTGTTGACAGGACTACTAACTATGGCTACACCTTC
CDR3: CASSVDRTTNYGYTF
J: TRBJ1-2
size: once
D: -
V: TRBV2

DNA: TGTGCCAGCAGTTACTCGTTTGGGCCTCGTTACGAGCAGTACTTC
CDR3: CASSYSFGPRYEQYF
J: TRBJ2-7
size: -
D: -
V: TRBV6-5

DNA: TGTGCCATCAGTGAGTCGGGGGTTTCTGGGGCCAACGTCCTGACTTTC
CDR3: CAISESGVSGANVLTF
J: TRBJ2-6
size: -
D: -
V: TRBV10-3

DNA: TGTGCCAGCTCGGCCGGGACAGGGGAGCAGTACTTC
CDR3: CASSAGTGEQYF
J: TRBJ2-7
size: -
D: TRBD1
V: TRBV18

DNA: TGTGCCAGCTCACCCAAGGACATTCAGTACTTC
CDR3: CASSPKDIQYF
J: TRBJ2-4
size: -
D: -
V: TRBV18

DNA: TGTGCCAGTAGAGGACAGCCCCAGGCCGGGGAGCTGTTTTTT
CDR3: CASRGQPQAGELFF
J: TRBJ2-2
size: -
D: -
V: TRBV19

DNA: TGTGCCAGCTCACCACCCAGCTTCCGCGAGACCCAGTACTTC
CDR3: CASSPPSFRETQYF
J: TRBJ2-5
size: -
D: -
V: TRBV18

DNA: TGTGCCAGCTCACCAACTCAGGGGACAGATACGCAGTATTTT
CDR3: CASSPTQGTDTQYF
J: TRBJ2-3
size: -
D: -
V: TRBV18

DNA: TGTGCCATCAGTGAGTCCCCCAGGGGAGGAGTACATGGCTACACCTTC
CDR3: CAISESPRGGVHGYTF
J: TRBJ1-2
size: -
D: -
V: TRBV10-3